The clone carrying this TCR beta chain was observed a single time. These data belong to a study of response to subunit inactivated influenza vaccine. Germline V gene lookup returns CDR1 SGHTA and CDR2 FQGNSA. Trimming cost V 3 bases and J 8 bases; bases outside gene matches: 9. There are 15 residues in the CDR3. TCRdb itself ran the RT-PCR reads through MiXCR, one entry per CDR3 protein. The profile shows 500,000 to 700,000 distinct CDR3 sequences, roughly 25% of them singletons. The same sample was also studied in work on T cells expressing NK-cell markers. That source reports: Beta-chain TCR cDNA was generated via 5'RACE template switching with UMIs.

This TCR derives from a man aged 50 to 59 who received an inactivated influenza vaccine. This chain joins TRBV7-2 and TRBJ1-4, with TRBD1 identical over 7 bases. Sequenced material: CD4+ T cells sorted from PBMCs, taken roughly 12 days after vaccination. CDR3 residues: CASSLVGGVREKLFF. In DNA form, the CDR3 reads TGTGCCAGCAGCTTGGTAGGGGGCGTACGGGAAAAACTGTTTTTT.